This T cell receptor beta chain was identified during a study of vaccination effects on CD4 cells after COVID-19. Germline values: CDR1 SGHVS, CDR2 FQNEAQ. CDR3 length: 17 amino acids. Concerning this clone itself: No antigen is known for it. The germline gene is not matched at one end of the junction; a read error may be the cause.

The assay was immunoSEQ multiplex PCR, and TCRdb's table has in-frame clones only and misses some. The sample has about 69,000 clones; about 80% are singletons. ViraFEST assay sequencing came after antigen-specific CD4+ T cells were expanded with viral peptide pools. Having been cultured for roughly 9 days, the cells underwent CD4+ T cell isolation. Two-dose BNT162b2 or mRNA-1273 vaccination was given to participants. This receptor was identified in a human donor who received a COVID-19 vaccine. The J gene is TRBJ2-3, the V gene TRBV7-8, with 7 bases identical to TRBD2. The specimen was CD4+ T cells from PBMCs cultured with HCoV-OC43 spike peptides, collected after COVID-19 vaccination. Subset specified: HCoV-OC43 spike overlapping peptide pool stimulation. The CDR3 bases are TGTGCCAGCAGTTTAGATGAGCGGGGAGCTAGCACAGATACGCAGTATTTT. Residues: CASSLDERGASTDTQYF.